Listed below are T cell receptor beta chains from one sample, sequenced in a study of cytomegalovirus exposure and HLA in healthy donors. Clones were read by immunoSEQ multiplex PCR, and TCRdb kept only the in-frame ones, dropping some. The repertoire consists of approximately 170,000 clones, with roughly 85% occurring once and the leading ten covering approximately 2.5%. Sequencing was done on a sample of PBMCs. The receptors come from a man aged 25 to 40 in good health and CMV-seropositive. Both conserved end residues are part of each CDR3. Each record gives: J gene, CDR3 length, V gene, D gene, clone size, CDR3 protein, CDR3 DNA. A D gene is named only where the DNA matches it firmly. A clone size is listed for some rows: how often the clone was seen (once, few, many), or a class if it is expanded.

TRBJ2-5 | 16 | TRBV18 | TRBD2 | - | CASSPKPRGGEETQYF | TGTGCCAGCTCACCGAAACCGAGGGGAGGGGAAGAGACCCAGTACTTC
TRBJ1-1 | 13 | TRBV18 | - | - | CASSPTERGSAFF | TGTGCCAGCTCACCAACGGAAAGAGGGTCCGCTTTCTTT
TRBJ1-2 | 12 | TRBV7-2 | - | - | CASSLAGESYTF | TGTGCCAGCAGCTTGGCAGGTGAGAGCTACACCTTC
TRBJ1-2 | 15 | TRBV4-1 | TRBD1 | - | CASFGGQGMDYGYTF | TGCGCCAGTTTCGGGGGACAGGGGATGGACTATGGCTACACCTTC
TRBJ2-7 | 16 | TRBV7-2 | TRBD2 | - | CASSLGPAGGPYEQYF | TGTGCCAGCAGCTTAGGCCCAGCGGGAGGGCCTTACGAGCAGTACTTC
TRBJ1-3 | 15 | TRBV19 | - | few | CASRGLTDSGNTIYF | TGTGCCAGTAGGGGACTGACAGACTCTGGAAACACCATATATTTT
TRBJ2-7 | 12 | TRBV7-9 | - | - | CSSSGGNDEQYF | TGTTCCAGCAGCGGAGGTAATGACGAGCAGTACTTC
TRBJ2-3 | 18 | TRBV7-9 | TRBD1 | once | CASSSHRGRLFPTDTQYF | TGTGCCAGCAGCTCCCACAGGGGACGCCTTTTCCCCACAGATACGCAGTATTTT
TRBJ2-1 | 16 | TRBV5-4 | - | - | CASSTRVEAPPYEQFF | TGTGCCAGCAGCACCCGGGTGGAAGCCCCCCCATATGAGCAGTTCTTC
TRBJ2-6 | 15 | TRBV18 | - | few | CASSPTSSGANVLTF | TGTGCCAGCTCACCTACTAGCTCTGGGGCCAACGTCCTGACTTTC
TRBJ2-1 | 15 | TRBV14 | TRBD2 | once | CASSLPGGGYNEQFF | TGTGCCAGCAGCCTCCCTGGCGGGGGCTACAATGAGCAGTTCTTC
TRBJ2-4 | 17 | TRBV7-8 | - | - | CASSSTRGGALRNIQYF | TGTGCCAGCAGCTCCACGAGGGGGGGGGCATTACGAAACATTCAGTACTTC
TRBJ2-3 | 18 | TRBV2 | TRBD2 | - | CASRGVLAGVKGTDTQYF | TGTGCCAGCAGGGGGGTCCTAGCGGGAGTTAAGGGAACAGATACGCAGTATTTT
TRBJ2-1 | 15 | TRBV25-1 | - | - | CASSDSSRGLNEQFF | TGTGCCAGCAGCGACAGTAGTCGCGGCCTCAATGAGCAGTTCTTC
TRBJ2-2 | 20 | TRBV5-5 | TRBD2 | - | CASSLRGLAGGLGNTGELFF | TGTGCCAGCAGCTTGCGTGGACTAGCGGGAGGTCTGGGGAACACCGGGGAGCTGTTTTTT
TRBJ2-5 | 15 | TRBV4-3 | TRBD2 | - | CASSPLLAGQETQYF | TGCGCCAGCAGCCCTCTCCTAGCGGGTCAAGAGACCCAGTACTTC
TRBJ1-4 | 15 | TRBV4-1 | - | few | CASSRSLEGNEKLFF | TGCGCCAGCAGCCGAAGCCTGGAGGGCAATGAAAAACTGTTTTTT
TRBJ2-4 | 17 | TRBV4-2 | TRBD2 | - | CASSQRVAGTGGNIQYF | TGTGCCAGCAGCCAAAGGGTAGCGGGAACTGGGGGAAACATTCAGTACTTC
TRBJ2-3 | 13 | TRBV19 | - | few | CASSDAVPDTQYF | TGTGCCAGTAGTGATGCGGTCCCAGATACGCAGTATTTT
TRBJ2-3 | 15 | TRBV7-6 | TRBD2 | - | CASSRSGRGADTQYF | TGTGCCAGCAGCCGTAGCGGGAGAGGGGCAGATACGCAGTATTTT
TRBJ1-1 | 15 | TRBV6-5 | - | - | CASQLIQGSGTEAFF | TGTGCCAGCCAGCTCATTCAGGGCTCTGGCACTGAAGCTTTCTTT
TRBJ1-1 | 15 | TRBV5-1 | - | - | CASSLLGRGNTEAFF | TGCGCCAGCAGCTTACTCGGACGGGGGAACACTGAAGCTTTCTTT
TRBJ2-2 | 15 | TRBV5-4 | TRBD1 | few | CASSFKGARSGELFF | TGTGCCAGCAGCTTTAAGGGGGCGCGTTCCGGGGAGCTGTTTTTT
TRBJ2-4 | 14 | TRBV6-1 | TRBD1 | - | CASRGGQGINIQYF | TGTGCCAGCAGAGGAGGACAGGGGATAAACATTCAGTACTTC
TRBJ2-1 | 15 | TRBV10-3 | - | - | CAISDPQFDYNEQFF | TGTGCCATCAGTGACCCTCAGTTCGATTACAATGAGCAGTTCTTC
TRBJ2-7 | 12 | TRBV2 | - | - | CASRDTSYEQYF | TGTGCCAGCAGGGACACTTCCTACGAGCAGTACTTC
TRBJ2-7 | 12 | TRBV4-3 | - | - | CASSFGGSEQYF | TGCGCCAGCAGCTTCGGAGGGAGCGAGCAGTACTTC